This is a list of T cell receptor beta chains from one sample in a study of tumor-infiltrating lymphocytes in localized non-small cell lung cancer. Only in-frame clones appear in the TCRdb table, and some are missing; sequencing was by immunoSEQ multiplex PCR. The profile covers about 15,000 clones, with around 72% appearing a single time and 9% to 9.5% taken by the ten largest. Sequenced material: lung tumor tissue. These receptor sequences come from a human donor with non-small cell lung cancer. Both conserved end residues are part of each CDR3. A D gene is named only where the DNA matches it firmly. The size field is filled for only some rows; it gives once, few, many or a size class.

TRBJ1-1	TRBV6-6	NA	NA	CASTDLRGATGTEAFF	TGTGCCAGCACCGACCTGAGGGGCGCAACGGGGACTGAAGCTTTCTTT
TRBJ1-4	TRBV6-1	TRBD1	NA	CASKTGGPANEKLFF	TGTGCCAGCAAGACAGGGGGCCCGGCTAATGAAAAACTGTTTTTT
TRBJ1-4	TRBV29-1	TRBD1	NA	CSVGTGGEKLFF	TGCAGCGTTGGGACAGGGGGCGAAAAACTGTTTTTT
TRBJ1-4	TRBV6-1	NA	NA	CASSMTGPNEKLFF	TGTGCCAGCAGTATGACAGGCCCTAATGAAAAACTGTTTTTT
TRBJ1-4	TRBV7-8	NA	few	CASSLAVGQGFTTNEKLFF	TGTGCCAGCAGCTTAGCGGTTGGTCAGGGGTTCACAACTAATGAAAAACTGTTTTTT
TRBJ1-5	TRBV19	NA	few	CASRDLRNQPQHF	TGTGCCAGTAGGGACCTAAGGAATCAGCCCCAGCATTTT
TRBJ2-3	TRBV7-2	NA	NA	CASSLTRGDTQYF	TGTGCCAGCAGCTTAACGCGGGGAGATACGCAGTATTTT
TRBJ1-6	TRBV7-8	NA	NA	CASRIASYNSPLHF	TGTGCCAGCAGGATCGCCTCCTATAATTCACCCCTCCACTTT
TRBJ1-4	TRBV5-6	TRBD1	once	CASSTAGQGNEKLFF	TGTGCCAGCAGCACAGCGGGACAGGGAAATGAAAAACTGTTTTTT
TRBJ1-5	TRBV15	NA	NA	CATSRDWDSNQPQHF	TGTGCCACCAGCAGAGATTGGGATAGCAATCAGCCCCAGCATTTT
TRBJ2-3	TRBV7-9	TRBD2	NA	CASSFLAGGSTDTQYF	TGTGCCAGCAGCTTTTTAGCGGGGGGAAGCACAGATACGCAGTATTTT
TRBJ2-4	TRBV5-1	NA	NA	CASSLDGGKNIQYF	TGCGCCAGCAGCTTGGACGGGGGTAAAAACATTCAGTACTTC
TRBJ2-1	TRBV29-1	NA	few	CSVPQGIEQFF	TGCAGCGTCCCTCAGGGGATTGAGCAGTTCTTC
TRBJ2-1	TRBV5-1	TRBD2	few	CASSLDSGGGNEQFF	TGCGCCAGCAGCTTGGATAGCGGGGGGGGCAATGAGCAGTTCTTC
TRBJ2-5	TRBV30	TRBD1	NA	CAWSSGTGLWSRPYF	TGTGCCTGGAGCTCCGGGACAGGGTTGTGGAGCAGACCGTACTTC
TRBJ2-5	TRBV11-3	NA	few	CASSSGGLPQETQYF	TGTGCCAGCAGCTCTGGCGGACTGCCACAAGAGACCCAGTACTTC
TRBJ2-3	TRBV19	NA	few	CASSLLADTQYF	TGTGCCAGTAGTTTGCTAGCAGATACGCAGTATTTT
TRBJ1-5	TRBV7-2	NA	NA	CASSRTMDSNQPQHF	TGTGCCAGCAGCCGGACTATGGATAGCAATCAGCCCCAGCATTTT
TRBJ1-4	TRBV28	NA	NA	CASSVGDSGKEKLFF	TGTGCCAGCAGTGTCGGGGACTCCGGAAAGGAAAAACTGTTTTTT
TRBJ2-7	TRBV2	NA	NA	CASSPESRTEQYF	TGTGCCAGCAGTCCAGAGTCCAGAACCGAGCAGTACTTC
TRBJ1-3	TRBV28	NA	once	CASRGGNTIYF	TGTGCCAGCAGGGGGGGAAACACCATATATTTT
TRBJ1-1	TRBV20-1	NA	few	CSARDRPGAFF	TGCAGTGCTAGAGATCGACCGGGGGCTTTCTTT
TRBJ2-2	TRBV5-1	TRBD1	once	CASSFPPKATGINTGELFF	TGCGCCAGCAGCTTTCCCCCGAAAGCGACAGGGATTAACACCGGGGAGCTGTTTTTT
TRBJ1-2	TRBV5-1	NA	NA	CASSLGGFSLERGYGYTF	TGCGCCAGCAGCTTAGGGGGGTTTAGTCTGGAAAGGGGCTATGGCTACACCTTC
TRBJ2-3	TRBV9	TRBD2	NA	CASSVEPTSGSTDTQYF	TGTGCCAGCAGCGTAGAACCAACTAGCGGTAGCACAGATACGCAGTATTTT
TRBJ2-1	TRBV5-1	NA	NA	CASSQDGQPYNEQFF	TGCGCCAGCAGCCAGGACGGCCAACCTTACAATGAGCAGTTCTTC
TRBJ1-1	TRBV2	NA	few	CASSRRDTEAFF	TGTGCCAGCAGCCGGAGGGACACTGAAGCTTTCTTT
TRBJ1-5	TRBV19	NA	NA	CASSWQGDQPQHF	TGTGCCAGTAGTTGGCAGGGAGATCAGCCCCAGCATTTT
TRBJ2-1	TRBV6-6	TRBD1	NA	CASSRDSYNEQFF	TGTGCCAGCTCCCGGGACAGCTACAATGAGCAGTTCTTC
TRBJ2-1	TRBV2	TRBD2	few	CASTESGTSGNNEQFF	TGTGCCAGCACTGAATCCGGGACTAGCGGCAACAATGAGCAGTTCTTC
TRBJ1-2	TRBV28	NA	NA	CASRSPQKGAQAGGYTF	TGTGCCAGCAGGTCCCCCCAGAAAGGGGCCCAAGCGGGAGGCTACACCTTC
TRBJ1-1	TRBV7-9	TRBD1	few	CASSLTPTGVNTEAFF	TGTGCCAGCAGCCTAACTCCGACAGGGGTGAACACTGAAGCTTTCTTT
TRBJ1-4	TRBV28	NA	few	CASSWGGMLFF	TGTGCCAGCAGTTGGGGCGGAATGCTGTTTTTT
TRBJ2-7	TRBV11-3	TRBD2	NA	CASSLGASGTYEQYF	TGTGCCAGCAGCTTAGGAGCTAGCGGTACCTACGAGCAGTACTTC
TRBJ2-3	TRBV19	NA	NA	CASSIMGGASTDTQYF	TGTGCCAGTAGTATAATGGGGGGTGCTAGCACAGATACGCAGTATTTT
TRBJ2-2	TRBV19	TRBD1	NA	CASSSGQGINPGELFF	TGTGCCAGTAGTTCCGGACAGGGCATCAACCCCGGGGAGCTGTTTTTT
TRBJ1-2	TRBV7-2	TRBD1	NA	CASSVPGQVDYGYTF	TGTGCCAGCAGCGTTCCGGGACAGGTCGACTATGGCTACACCTTC
TRBJ1-1	TRBV18	NA	few	CASSPQGSEAFF	TGTGCCAGCTCACCACAGGGTTCTGAAGCTTTCTTT
TRBJ2-5	TRBV5-4	TRBD2	NA	CATNGVSGGPGQETQYF	TGTGCTACTAACGGGGTTAGCGGGGGGCCGGGGCAAGAGACCCAGTACTTC
TRBJ2-7	TRBV28	NA	NA	CASSLISLPGAHEQYF	TGTGCCAGCAGCCTTATTTCCCTCCCGGGGGCCCACGAGCAGTACTTC
TRBJ2-2	TRBV25-1	NA	NA	CASSEHGTTGELFF	TGTGCCAGCAGTGAACACGGGACCACCGGGGAGCTGTTTTTT
TRBJ2-1	TRBV5-1	TRBD2	NA	CASSLGTSSYNEQFF	TGCGCCAGCAGCTTGGGGACTAGTAGCTACAATGAGCAGTTCTTC
TRBJ1-2	TRBV10-3	NA	NA	CAISESVGGYTF	TGTGCCATCAGTGAGAGTGTAGGCGGCTACACCTTC
TRBJ1-4	TRBV4-1	TRBD1	once	CASSPDRGRATNEKLFF	TGCGCCAGCAGCCCGGACAGGGGGCGCGCAACTAATGAAAAACTGTTTTTT
TRBJ2-7	TRBV4-1	TRBD2	NA	CASSQAGTSGSYEQYF	TGCGCCAGCAGCCAAGCGGGGACTAGCGGTTCGTACGAGCAGTACTTC
TRBJ1-5	TRBV27	TRBD1	few	CASSSYRGPTEPQHF	TGTGCCAGCAGTTCCTACAGGGGTCCCACGGAGCCCCAGCATTTT